Listed here are 23 T cell receptor beta chains from one sample, sequenced in a study of shared clonotypes between healthy human individuals. Using immunoSEQ multiplex PCR, the repertoire was profiled, and TCRdb retains in-frame clones only, with some absent. Of around 500,000 clones listed, around 80% are singletons. Input material: PBMCs. The source is a woman aged 40 to 55 in good health. Some clones in this sample may be carry-over from other donors' samples.

This clone was recorded many times. The gene calls are TRBV30 and TRBJ1-4, with a possible D match to TRBD1 (6 bases). Germline CDR1 and CDR2: GTSNPN and SVGIG (reference sequence). This CDR3 has 16 amino acids. Trimming left V 2 bases short and J 3 bases short, with 16 bases between. The CDR3 loop reads CAWSTQPQGPNEKLFF. CDR3 sequence (DNA): TGTGCCTGGAGTACCCAACCACAGGGCCCTAATGAAAAACTGTTTTTT. Combining the CDR3 with reference TRBV30 and TRBJ1-4 gives the whole variable domain SQTIHQWPATLVQPVGSPLSLECTVEGTSNPNLYWYRQAAGRGLQLLFYSVGIGQISSEVPQNLSASRPQDRQFILSSKKLLLSDSGFYLCAWSTQPQGPNEKLFFGSGTQLSVL.

This clone has only a few counts. This chain links TRBV18 with TRBJ2-7; weak D call: TRBD1 (6 bases). CDR1 is KGHSH and CDR2 is LQKENI in the germline V gene. The CDR3 runs 15 residues. Trimming took off 3 bases at V and 3 bases at J, with 15 bases between the two ends. This chain's CDR3 is CASSPGAGAYYEQYF. Written as DNA, the CDR3 is TGTGCCAGCTCACCCGGGGCAGGGGCCTACTACGAGCAGTACTTC.

This clone was recorded at least ten times. The chain links TRBV7-9 to TRBJ2-7, with 8 positions matching TRBD2. Germline CDR1 SEHNR, CDR2 FQNEAQ (reference sequence). V lost 3 bases and J lost 3; bases outside the gene matches: 16. CDR3 length equals 18 residues. The CDR3, as DNA: TGTGCCAGCAGCTTTTTAGCGGGACGAAGCCTAGGGAACTACGAGCAGTACTTC. It specifies CASSFLAGRSLGNYEQYF.

This clone occurred a few times. Other nucleotide sequences in the sample specify the same CDR3. The rearrangement uses TRBV9 and TRBJ2-2, with 10 bases matching TRBD2. Germline V gene data show CDR1 as SGDLS and CDR2 as YYNGEE. This CDR3 comprises 16 residues. V gave up 0 bases and J gave up 2 bases; unmatched junction bases: 1. The CDR3, as DNA: TGTGCCAGCAGCGTAGGGACTAGCGGCAACACCGGGGAGCTGTTTTTT. It encodes CASSVGTSGNTGELFF. Complete variable domain (other parts from reference TRBV9 and TRBJ2-2): DSGVTQTPKHLITATGQRVTLRCSPRSGDLSVYWYQQSLDQGLQFLIQYYNGEERAKGNILERFSAQQFPDLHSELNLSSLELGDSALYFCASSVGTSGNTGELFFGEGSRLTVL.

The chain combines TRBV28 with TRBJ1-4, with a possible D match to TRBD1 (5 bases). V was shortened by 6 bases and J by 4 bases, with 12 bases between the two germline ends. The germline V gene encodes CDR1 MDHEN and CDR2 SYDVKM. This CDR3 contains 14 residues. CDR3: CASSSTGRNEKLFF. Here the CDR3 DNA reads TGTGCCAGCAGCTCAACAGGCCGTAATGAAAAACTGTTTTTT.

V is TRBV11-2 and J is TRBJ1-1, with 7 nucleotides matching TRBD1. Germline-derived CDR1 and CDR2 are SGHAT and FQNNGV. The V gene end was trimmed by 1 base and the J gene end by 1 base; junction bases not matched to a gene: 9. The CDR3 length is 17 residues. In nucleotides, the CDR3 is TGTGCCAGCAGCTTAGGGTTGAAGGGGGCGCGGAACACTGAAGCTTTCTTT. Amino acid sequence: CASSLGLKGARNTEAFF. Full variable domain (missing parts from reference TRBV11-2 and TRBJ1-1): EAGVAQSPRYKIIEKRQSVAFWCNPISGHATLYWYQQILGQGPKLLIQFQNNGVVDDSQLPKDRFSAERLKGVDSTLKIQPAKLEDSAVYLCASSLGLKGARNTEAFFGQGTRLTVV.

This chain connects TRBV13 to TRBJ2-5; TRBD2 might be the D (6 bases). V gave up 5 bases and J gave up 3 bases, with 10 bases separating them. CDR1 is PRHDT, CDR2 FYEKMQ, per germline (reference sequence). The CDR3 runs to 13 residues. Here the CDR3 reads CASSPRLEETQYF. The DNA for the CDR3 is TGTGCCAGCAGCCCCAGACTAGAAGAGACCCAGTACTTC. Supplemented by reference TRBV13 and TRBJ2-5, the full variable domain reads AAGVIQSPRHLIKEKRETATLKCYPIPRHDTVYWYQQGPGQDPQFLISFYEKMQSDKGSIPDRFSAQQFSDYHSELNMSSLELGDSALYFCASSPRLEETQYFGPGTRLLVL.

In this sample, this clone turned up once. The gene calls are TRBV30 and TRBJ1-2; maybe TRBD1 (6 bases). The length of the CDR3 is 14 residues. Germline V lookup: CDR1 GTSNPN, CDR2 SVGIG (reference sequence). Trimming shortened V by 0 bases and J by 6 bases, and 14 bases separated the two germline ends. Written as DNA, the CDR3 is TGTGCCTGGAGTGTGCTGTCAGGGGCGGATGGCTACACCTTC. Translation: CAWSVLSGADGYTF.

The chain recombines TRBV11-2 with TRBJ2-7, with D unresolved. Trimming took 2 bases from V and 1 from J, leaving 12 bases between them. The CDR3 contains 15 residues. Per germline, CDR1 SGHAT and CDR2 FQNNGV. CDR3 DNA: TGTGCCAGCAGCTTACAGCTTGTGCGGTCCTACGAGCAGTACTTC. This codes for CASSLQLVRSYEQYF.

Only a few counts were recorded for this clone. The same CDR3 is also encoded by other DNA sequences in this sample. The CDR3 sequence is CASSPGQGNEKLFF. In nucleotides, the CDR3 is TGTGCCAGCTCTCCGGGACAGGGTAATGAAAAACTGTTTTTT. This chain links TRBV18 with TRBJ1-4; 9 nucleotides agree with TRBD1. There are 14 residues in the CDR3. In germline, CDR1 is KGHSH, CDR2 LQKENI. The ends lost 6 bases at V and 4 bases at J; junction bases unmatched: 3. Full variable domain (rest looked up from reference TRBV18 and TRBJ1-4): NAGVMQNPRHLVRRRGQEARLRCSPMKGHSHVYWYRQLPEEGLKFMVYLQKENIIDESGMPKERFSAEFPKEGPSILRIQQVVRGDSAAYFCASSPGQGNEKLFFGSGTQLSVL.

This sequence joins TRBV9 and TRBJ2-1; the match to TRBD2 covers 8 bases. Germline trimming cut 0 bases from V and 6 bases from J; bases unmatched to any gene: 5. The CDR3 consists of 15 residues. CDR1 SGDLS and CDR2 YYNGEE come from the germline V gene. Here the CDR3 reads CASSVVGSGINEQFF. Here the CDR3 DNA reads TGTGCCAGCAGCGTAGTTGGTAGCGGGATCAATGAGCAGTTCTTC. Full variable domain (outside the CDR3, taken from reference TRBV9 and TRBJ2-1): DSGVTQTPKHLITATGQRVTLRCSPRSGDLSVYWYQQSLDQGLQFLIQYYNGEERAKGNILERFSAQQFPDLHSELNLSSLELGDSALYFCASSVVGSGINEQFFGPGTRLTVL.

The J gene is TRBJ2-4, the V gene TRBV5-1, with TRBD1 identical over 9 bases. The CDR3 sequence is 13 residues long. Germline lookup yields CDR1 SGHRS and CDR2 YFSETQ. After removal of 4 bases from V and 7 bases from J, the junction contained 3 bases not matched to a gene. As DNA, the CDR3 is TGCGCCAGCAGCGTGACAGGGGGGAACATTCAGTACTTC. Protein product: CASSVTGGNIQYF. The complete variable domain, with remaining parts taken from reference TRBV5-1 and TRBJ2-4, reads KAGVTQTPRYLIKTRGQQVTLSCSPISGHRSVSWYQQTPGQGLQFLFEYFSETQRNKGNFPGRFSGRQFSNSRSEMNVSTLELGDSALYLCASSVTGGNIQYFGAGTRLSVL.

This clone has just a few counts. The chain links TRBV6-1 to TRBJ2-7; D call uncertain. The V gene lost 2 bases and the J gene lost 6 bases, with 11 bases spanning the gap. Germline V gene lookup returns CDR1 MNHNS and CDR2 SASEGT. There are 13 residues in the CDR3. In nucleotides, the CDR3 is TGTGCCAGCAGTGAACTGGGGTCTGGCGAGCAGTACTTC. It specifies CASSELGSGEQYF.

In regard to this clone: A far more abundant clone sits one base away, making this likely a read error. Written as DNA, the CDR3 is TGTGCCAGCAGGTCAGGGACGGACACCGGGGAGCCGTTTTTT. This codes for CASRSGTDTGEPFF. The chain has TRBV6-6 and TRBJ2-2, with D perhaps assigned TRBD1 or TRBD2 (5 bases each). The germline CDR1 and CDR2 sequences are MNHNY and SVGAGI (reference sequence). CDR3 length equals 14 residues.

The chain joins TRBV28 to TRBJ1-5; possible D gene TRBD1, 5 bases. Germline-derived CDR1 and CDR2 are MDHEN and SYDVKM. Trimming left V 2 bases short and J 2 bases short, with 19 bases between. The CDR3 has 18 amino acids. The CDR3, as DNA: TGTGCCAGCAGTTTAGGTCAGGATGGGGCTTCCGGCAATCAGCCCCAGCATTTT. It codes for CASSLGQDGASGNQPQHF.

This clone came up once. The rearrangement joins TRBV28 to TRBJ2-7; 8 bases fit TRBD2. Germline V gene data show CDR1 as MDHEN and CDR2 as SYDVKM. Unmatched junction bases numbered 11, after V lost 7 bases and J lost 0 bases. The CDR3 contains 16 residues. DNA of the CDR3: TGTGCCAGCACGTTAACGGGGACTAGTTCCTCCTACGAGCAGTACTTC. Its protein is CASTLTGTSSSYEQYF. Variable domain in full (rest from reference TRBV28 and TRBJ2-7): DVKVTQSSRYLVKRTGEKVFLECVQDMDHENMFWYRQDPGLGLRLIYFSYDVKMKEKGDIPEGYSVSREKKERFSLILESASTNQTSMYLCASTLTGTSSSYEQYFGPGTRLTVT.

CDR3 in amino acids: CASSQGTGGSYEQYF. CDR3 DNA sequence: TGCGCCAGCAGCCAAGGGACCGGGGGGAGCTACGAGCAGTACTTC. This chain connects TRBV4-1 to TRBJ2-7, with 7 bases that match TRBD2. The germline V gene has CDR1 MGHRA and CDR2 YSYEKL. J gave up 3 bases and V 1 base, and 6 bases lay outside the gene matches. The CDR3 sequence is 15 residues long.

The chain employs TRBV7-2 and TRBJ2-5; D ambiguous. Germline V gives CDR1 SGHTA, CDR2 FQGNSA. V lost 5 bases and J lost 1, with 5 bases in between. The CDR3 has 12 amino acids. DNA of the CDR3: TGTGCCAGCAGCCGTTTCCAAGAGACCCAGTACTTC. It translates to CASSRFQETQYF.

V usage is TRBV5-6 and J usage is TRBJ2-5; 9 nucleotides line up with TRBD2. The CDR3 runs 13 residues. J lost 5 bases, V lost 6 bases, and 5 bases had no gene match. The germline V gene has CDR1 SGHDT and CDR2 YYEEEE. The CDR3 DNA is TGTGCCAGCAACCCTGCGGGGGGGGAGACCCAGTACTTC. As protein: CASNPAGGETQYF.

The chain couples TRBV19 to TRBJ1-1; no firm D call. This CDR3 has 14 amino acids. The V gene lost 3 bases and the J gene lost 5 bases, with 13 bases spanning the gap. Germline CDR1 and CDR2: LNHDA and SQIVND (reference sequence). CDR3 residues: CASSMWGQRTEAFF. CDR3 DNA sequence: TGTGCCAGTAGTATGTGGGGTCAGAGGACTGAAGCTTTCTTT.

The rearrangement links TRBV5-1 to TRBJ2-7; 10 nucleotides line up with TRBD2. V dropped 4 bases and J dropped 1; count of bases not matched to a gene: 11. The germline V gene encodes CDR1 SGHRS and CDR2 YFSETQ. The CDR3 covers 17 residues. The chain's CDR3 is CASSPAGPGLASYEQYF. The DNA for the CDR3 is TGCGCCAGCAGCCCGGCGGGGCCGGGACTAGCGTCCTACGAGCAGTACTTC.

In the case of this clone: A far more abundant clone sits one base away, making this likely a read error. Other DNA sequences in this sample translate to the same CDR3. The chain uses TRBV7-8 and TRBJ2-2; the match to TRBD2 covers 13 bases. V shed 6 bases and J 2 bases; nucleotides not matched to a gene: 6. Germline lookup yields CDR1 SGHVS and CDR2 FQNEAQ. The CDR3 is 17 amino acids. The CDR3 region is CASSLPGLAGNTGELFF. As DNA, the CDR3 is TGTGCCAGCAGTTTACCGGGACTAGCGGGAAACACCGGGGAGCTGTTTTTT.

This clone showed up just a few times. The gene calls are TRBV4-2 and TRBJ2-3, with 13 positions matching TRBD2. The CDR3 covers 20 residues. The trim removed 4 bases at V and 4 bases at J, leaving 17 bases unmatched. The germline CDR1 and CDR2 sequences are LGHNA and YNFKEQ. CDR3 sequence reads: CASSLRIGLAGEGGADTQYF. CDR3 DNA sequence: TGTGCCAGCAGCCTTAGGATAGGACTAGCGGGAGAGGGGGGGGCAGATACGCAGTATTTT.